This paragraph covers one T cell receptor beta chain sequence. Antigen unknown. Repertoires were generated with immunoSEQ multiplex PCR, while TCRdb's copy carries only in-frame clones and drops some. The sample has approximately 30,000 clones; approximately 90% are singletons. This record comes from a study of T cells in localized non-small cell lung cancer. General study results and limits: Tumor trailed uninvolved adjacent lung in T cell clonality, which peaked there. Only one tumor region went through sequencing, so heterogeneity may still be there. Longer survival (overall) was linked to higher T cell density in blood. Among the top 100 tumor clones, a median about 58 appeared in adjacent lung.

The CDR3 is 13 residues long. Between the trimmed V and J ends, which lost 4 bases and 11 bases, there was a span of 18 bases. Germline assignment: CDR1 SGHDT and CDR2 YYEEEE. The chain combines TRBV5-6 with TRBJ1-1; tentative D call: TRBD1 (5 bases). The sequences come from peripheral blood, collected before any cancer treatment. The receptor's source is a woman aged 18-50 years with stage I lung adenocarcinoma. CDR3 region: CASSPEPRVEAFF. CDR3 sequence (DNA): TGTGCCAGCAGCCCAGAACCCAGGGTTGAGGCTTTCTTT.